These 26 T cell receptor beta chains were sequenced from one sample in a study of high-grade serous ovarian cancer treatment subgroups. Tumor samples were taken before definitive surgery or chemotherapy. This table comes from immunoSEQ multiplex PCR, and its TCRdb copy is limited to in-frame clones, with some not included. The repertoire consists of about 10,000 clones, with roughly two thirds occurring once and the leading ten covering 3.5% to 4.5%. Sequencing was carried out using tumor tissue. These receptors all come from a human donor with high-grade serous ovarian cancer.

This clone was found a few times. The rearrangement uses TRBV19 and TRBJ2-5, with D perhaps matching TRBD1 (5 bases). The CDR3 consists of 12 residues. Germline CDR1 and CDR2: LNHDA and SQIVND (reference sequence). Trimming pared 5 bases from V and 4 bases from J, leaving 8 bases between. The CDR3: CASSLRVETQYF. The CDR3 region has the DNA TGTGCCAGTAGTCTCAGGGTAGAGACCCAGTACTTC.

The table lists this clone with a count of one. The chain recombines TRBV18 with TRBJ2-5; D is possibly TRBD1 (5 bases). V lost 6 bases, J lost 3 bases, and 8 bases lay in between. In germline, CDR1 is KGHSH, CDR2 LQKENI. There are 12 residues in the CDR3. The CDR3 protein is CASSPTEETQYF. The CDR3 DNA reads as TGTGCCAGCTCGCCGACAGAAGAGACCCAGTACTTC.

The rearrangement links TRBV27 to TRBJ2-5; D is possibly TRBD2 (5 bases). This CDR3 has 12 amino acids. Germline assignment: CDR1 MNHEY and CDR2 SMNVEV (reference sequence). V was shortened by 4 bases and J by 7 bases, with 10 bases between the two germline ends. CDR3 DNA sequence: TGTGCCAGCAGTTCTAGCCGCGTGACCCAGTACTTC. Translated, it gives CASSSSRVTQYF.

This clone was found a few times. V usage is TRBV7-9 and J usage is TRBJ2-7; a possible D gene is TRBD1 (5 bases). Germline V gene data show CDR1 as SEHNR and CDR2 as FQNEAQ (reference sequence). Trimming removed 5 bases at V and 2 bases at J, with 16 bases between. The CDR3 totals 15 residues. CDR3 DNA sequence: TGTGCCAGCAGCCCCAGACAGAATCGTCCCTACGAGCAGTACTTC. The encoded protein is CASSPRQNRPYEQYF.

The chain is built from TRBV7-3 and TRBJ2-3; 7 bases map to TRBD2. The CDR3 spans 14 residues. Germline trimming cut 3 bases from V and 4 bases from J; bases unmatched to any gene: 4. The V gene's germline CDR1 is SGHTA and CDR2 FQGTGA. CDR3 nucleotides: TGTGCCAGCAGCTTGACTAGCTCGGCAGATACGCAGTATTTT. Amino acid sequence: CASSLTSSADTQYF.

The chain has TRBV11-3 and TRBJ2-3; no clear D gene. The CDR3 contains 14 residues. Germline CDR1 reads SGHNT; CDR2 reads YENEEA. V dropped 0 bases and J dropped 0 bases, with 4 bases sitting between them. The CDR3 sequence: CASSLDGSTDTQYF. The CDR3 DNA follows: TGTGCCAGCAGCTTAGACGGAAGCACAGATACGCAGTATTTT.

The V call is TRBV5-1, the J call TRBJ2-5; a possible D gene is TRBD1 (6 bases). The V end lost 2 bases, the J end lost 4 bases, and 9 bases lay between the germline ends. Germline assignment: CDR1 SGHRS and CDR2 YFSETQ. There are 13 residues in the CDR3. The CDR3 bases are TGCGCCAGCAGCTTTGGGGGCGGAGAGACCCAGTACTTC. Its protein is CASSFGGGETQYF.

The gene calls are TRBV5-6 and TRBJ2-2, with 15 bases identical to TRBD2. This CDR3 contains 19 residues. The V gene end was trimmed by 4 bases and the J gene end by 4 bases; junction bases not matched to a gene: 11. Germline CDR1 and CDR2: SGHDT and YYEEEE. CDR3 residues: CASSLRTSGRAFGTGELFF. CDR3 nucleotide sequence: TGTGCCAGCAGCCTGCGGACTAGCGGGAGGGCCTTTGGCACCGGGGAGCTGTTTTTT.

This clone was seen more than once but under ten times. The V gene is TRBV30, the J gene TRBJ2-1; D is ambiguous. There are 10 residues in the CDR3. Germline V gives CDR1 GTSNPN, CDR2 SVGIG (reference sequence). V lost 4 bases, J lost 6 bases, and 4 bases lay in between. As DNA, the CDR3 is TGTGCCTGGAAGGTCAATGAGCAGTTCTTC. It encodes CAWKVNEQFF.

The chain has TRBV11-2 and TRBJ2-7; 7 nucleotides match TRBD1. Looked up from germline, CDR1 is SGHAT and CDR2 is FQNNGV. V was pared by 5 bases and J by 0 bases, with 10 bases of the junction left unmatched. This CDR3 has 16 amino acids. CDR3 DNA: TGTGCCAGCAGCCATATTTGGACAGGAGGCTCCTACGAGCAGTACTTC. It is translated as CASSHIWTGGSYEQYF.

This sequence joins TRBV19 and TRBJ2-1, with 8 bases that match TRBD2. This CDR3 comprises 15 residues. J gave up 2 bases and V 5 bases, and 5 bases lay outside the gene matches. In germline, CDR1 is LNHDA, CDR2 SQIVND (reference sequence). This CDR3 is CASSSTSGPYNEQFF. The CDR3 bases are TGTGCCAGTAGTTCAACTAGCGGACCCTACAATGAGCAGTTCTTC.

The chain joins TRBV28 to TRBJ1-2; TRBD1 matches at 8 bases. The CDR3 length is 14 residues. Looked up from germline, CDR1 is MDHEN and CDR2 is SYDVKM. V dropped 5 bases and J dropped 1; count of bases not matched to a gene: 3. The CDR3 DNA reads TGTGCCAGCAGTCTCGACAGGGGTAACTATGGCTACACCTTC. This codes for CASSLDRGNYGYTF.

CDR3 amino acids: CASSPRGVGYGYTF. The DNA for the CDR3 is TGTGCCAGCAGCCCTAGGGGAGTAGGGTATGGCTACACCTTC. V usage is TRBV11-3 and J usage is TRBJ1-2; possible D gene TRBD1, 5 bases. Germline assignment: CDR1 SGHNT and CDR2 YENEEA. Trimming removed 5 bases at V and 5 bases at J, with 15 bases between. CDR3 size: 14 residues.

The rearrangement joins TRBV4-2 to TRBJ2-2; D is unclear. V was cut by 0 bases and J by 8 bases, with 4 bases left in between. The CDR3 is 12 residues long. Looked up from germline, CDR1 is LGHNA and CDR2 is YNFKEQ. The CDR3 is CASSQERGELFF. The CDR3 coding sequence is TGTGCCAGCAGCCAAGAGAGGGGGGAGCTGTTTTTT.

This clone is a singleton in its sample. The genes are TRBV11-3 and TRBJ1-1, with no clear D. Germline V gives CDR1 SGHNT, CDR2 YENEEA. The CDR3 is made up of 14 amino acids. V was pared by 5 bases and J by 0 bases, with 10 bases between. The CDR3 DNA is TGTGCCAGCAGCGGACGGACGGTGAACACTGAAGCTTTCTTT. Residues: CASSGRTVNTEAFF.

The rearrangement joins TRBV6-5 to TRBJ2-7, with D possibly TRBD2 on 6 matching bases. CDR1 is MNHEY and CDR2 is SVGAGI in the germline V gene. This CDR3 is 15 amino acids long. The V and J ends lost 8 bases and 7 bases respectively, with 24 bases between them. CDR3 in DNA: TGTGCCAGCGCGGCGGGGCAGGACCACTCTACAGAGCAGTACTTC. Translating it yields CASAAGQDHSTEQYF.

This clone has a handful of counts. The rearrangement uses TRBV29-1 and TRBJ1-2; a possible D gene is TRBD1 (6 bases). Deletions cut 2 bases from V and 5 bases from J, with 15 bases between. Germline V gene lookup returns CDR1 SQVTM and CDR2 ANQGSEA. CDR3 length: 14 amino acids. The CDR3 loop reads CSVETDRTSYGYTF. The CDR3 coding sequence is TGCAGCGTTGAAACGGACAGAACTTCGTATGGCTACACCTTC.

CDR3 sequence reads: CASSGGAKGLLETQYF. CDR3 bases: TGTGCCAGCAGCGGAGGGGCTAAAGGACTTCTAGAGACCCAGTACTTC. The chain combines TRBV11-3 with TRBJ2-5; TRBD2 is a possible D gene (6 bases). Germline CDR1 reads SGHNT; CDR2 reads YENEEA. This CDR3 has 16 residues. The V end lost 5 bases, the J end lost 4 bases, and 20 bases lay between the germline ends.

V and J are TRBV28 and TRBJ1-3; the D is unclear. Germline V gives CDR1 MDHEN, CDR2 SYDVKM. V was clipped by 3 bases and J by 0 bases, with 18 bases between them. The CDR3 extends over 18 amino acids. The CDR3 sequence is CASSFILSPGRSGNTIYF. Written as DNA, the CDR3 is TGTGCCAGCAGTTTTATCTTGTCCCCGGGCCGCTCTGGAAACACCATATATTTT.

This chain links TRBV18 with TRBJ2-3; D might be TRBD1 (6 bases). Germline loops: CDR1 KGHSH, CDR2 LQKENI. The CDR3 has 16 amino acids. Trimming removed 4 bases from V and 2 bases from J, with 16 bases in between. The CDR3 DNA reads as TGTGCCAGCTCACGCCCCCATGGGGGCGACACAGATACGCAGTATTTT. This codes for CASSRPHGGDTDTQYF.

The chain is built from TRBV4-2 and TRBJ2-3; D call uncertain. Germline V CDR1 and CDR2: LGHNA, YNFKEQ. V shed 0 bases and J shed 0 bases, with 7 bases lying between them. The CDR3 spans 15 residues. The CDR3 DNA follows: TGTGCCAGCAGCCAAGAGTACCTTAGCACAGATACGCAGTATTTT. It translates to CASSQEYLSTDTQYF.

The chain carries TRBV11-1 and TRBJ2-7; 11 nucleotides match TRBD1. V shed 6 bases and J 0 bases; nucleotides not matched to a gene: 7. This CDR3 is built from 16 residues. Germline V lookup: CDR1 SGHAT, CDR2 FQDESV (reference sequence). Written as DNA, the CDR3 is TGTGCCAGCAGTTACCCCGGGACAGGGGGCTCCTACGAGCAGTACTTC. Its protein is CASSYPGTGGSYEQYF.

This clone is classed as medium-sized. V is TRBV5-6 and J is TRBJ2-7, with 12 nucleotides matching TRBD2. CDR1 SGHDT and CDR2 YYEEEE come from the germline V gene. The CDR3 covers 15 residues. Trimming took 3 bases from V and 7 from J; bases not matched to a gene: 8. The CDR3 region is CASSSLAGGPEEQYF. The CDR3 region has the DNA TGTGCCAGCAGCTCTCTAGCGGGAGGGCCGGAGGAGCAGTACTTC.

The chain uses TRBV7-2 and TRBJ2-3; no reliable D call. This CDR3 has 14 residues. Trimming removed 6 bases at V and 11 bases at J, with 21 bases between. Germline-derived CDR1 and CDR2 are SGHTA and FQGNSA. CDR3 sequence reads: CASSLGFLAGGQYF. The CDR3 DNA follows: TGTGCCAGCAGTTTGGGTTTTCTGGCCGGCGGGCAGTATTTT.

V is TRBV11-2 and J is TRBJ2-1; 12 positions match TRBD2. J was trimmed by 4 bases and V by 3 bases; bases with no gene match: 4. CDR3 length: 16 amino acids. In germline, CDR1 is SGHAT, CDR2 FQNNGV. CDR3 DNA: TGTGCCAGCAGCTTTCGACTAGCGGGGGTATACAATGAGCAGTTCTTC. This sequence encodes CASSFRLAGVYNEQFF.

CDR3 protein: CASSLVQGLNTEAFF. DNA of the CDR3: TGTGCCAGCAGCTTGGTACAAGGGCTGAACACTGAAGCTTTCTTT. The chain recombines TRBV5-8 with TRBJ1-1; unclear D gene. The CDR3 covers 15 residues. Germline V gene data show CDR1 as SGHTS and CDR2 as YDEGEE. Trimming cost V 0 bases and J 0 bases, with 9 bases left between them.